Listed here is a single T cell receptor beta chain. The data are from a study of T cell responses to AZD1222 COVID-19 vaccine. Clones were read by immunoSEQ multiplex PCR, and TCRdb kept only the in-frame ones, dropping some. The sample comprises 90,000 to 110,000 clones, around 80% of which are singletons, and 5% rests with the top ten. This receptor was taken from an adult in good health. Specimen: peripheral blood, collected on day 0 of AZD1222 vaccination.

CDR3 DNA sequence: TGCAGCCTCTTGGTGGGGGGAAAGGAGACCCAGTACTTC. This codes for CSLLVGGKETQYF. The gene calls are TRBV29-1 and TRBJ2-5, with a possible D match to TRBD2 (6 bases). The V end lost 8 bases, the J end lost 5 bases, and 18 bases lay between the germline ends. CDR1 and CDR2 (germline): SQVTM, ANQGSEA. CDR3 length: 13 residues. The full variable domain, completed using reference TRBV29-1 and TRBJ2-5, is SAVISQKPSRDICQRGTSLTIQCQVDSQVTMMFWYRQQPGQSLTLIATANQGSEATYESGFVIDKFPISRPNLTFSTLTVSNMSPEDSSIYLCSLLVGGKETQYFGPGTRLLVL.